This TCR beta chain came from a study of vaccination and CD4 T cells after COVID-19. Study results and limitations: Researchers report that 304 of 307 vaccine-specific clones in convalescent patients proved spike mono-reactive. Relatively few convalescent patients were studied; early post-infection timepoints were not included.

Trimming took off 4 bases at V and 5 bases at J, with 8 bases between the two ends. This CDR3 spans 12 amino acids. Per germline, CDR1 SEHNR and CDR2 FQNEAQ (reference sequence). A note on this clonotype: Its antigen is not known.

MiXCR, applied by TCRdb to the PCR reads, yields one record per CDR3 protein. Among about 18,000 distinct CDR3 sequences listed, 55% to 65% were seen once. The chain carries TRBV7-9 and TRBJ2-5; no clear D. The TCR comes from a human donor who had recovered from COVID-19. Sequencing used CD4+ T cells from blood, obtained before SARS-CoV-2 vaccination. Here the CDR3 DNA reads TGTGCCAGCAGCTGGGCTAGGGAGACCCAGTACTTC. Its protein product is CASSWARETQYF.